Below are 14 T cell receptor beta chains sequenced from a single sample in a study of T cell repertoires in cytomegalovirus infection. MiXCR, run by TCRdb on the reads, gives a single entry per CDR3 protein. The data show 200,000 to 300,000 distinct CDR3 sequences, 9.1% seen once. The sequenced sample was PBMCs. Receptor source: a human donor in good health (CMV status not recorded). Some clones in this sample may be carry-over from other donors' samples.

This clonotype appeared many times. The J gene is TRBJ1-1, the V gene TRBV7-2; D not resolved. CDR3 length: 17 residues. Germline lookup yields CDR1 SGHTA and CDR2 FQGNSA. The V end was cut by 1 base, the J end by 0 bases, with 15 bases between. The CDR3 DNA is TGTGCCAGCAGCTTAGAAGGCAGGAGAACCTTGAACACTGAAGCTTTCTTT. It yields the protein CASSLEGRRTLNTEAFF.

In this sample, this clonotype turned up many times. The chain uses TRBV7-2 and TRBJ1-1, with D maybe TRBD1 (5 bases). The CDR3 contains 15 residues. Trimming removed 5 bases at V and 1 base at J, with 14 bases between. Germline CDR1 reads SGHTA; CDR2 reads FQGNSA. CDR3 protein: CASSPRRDANTEAFF. CDR3 bases: TGTGCCAGCAGCCCCCGGAGGGACGCGAACACTGAAGCTTTCTTT. Looking up the rest from reference TRBV7-2 and TRBJ1-1 gives the full variable domain: GAGVSQSPSNKVTEKGKDVELRCDPISGHTALYWYRQSLGQGLEFLIYFQGNSAPDKSGLPSDRFSAERTGGSVSTLTIQRTQQEDSAVYLCASSPRRDANTEAFFGQGTRLTVV.

At least ten counts were recorded for this clonotype. The V and J genes are TRBV6-1 and TRBJ2-1; D possibly corresponds to TRBD2 (5 bases). The CDR3 consists of 18 residues. Germline loops: CDR1 MNHNS, CDR2 SASEGT. The V end was cut by 5 bases, the J end by 1 base, with 21 bases between. CDR3 region: CASSYSLDGSTSYNEQFF. The CDR3 DNA follows: TGTGCCAGCAGTTACTCACTAGACGGCTCAACATCCTACAATGAGCAGTTCTTC.

This clonotype occurred many times. This rearrangement joins TRBV27 to TRBJ1-6; a weak D match, TRBD1 (5 bases). Trimming took 7 bases from V and 0 from J, leaving 22 bases between them. Germline V gene data show CDR1 as MNHEY and CDR2 as SMNVEV (reference sequence). CDR3 length: 19 residues. In DNA, the CDR3 is TGTGCCAGCAAACTTGCCGGGACCGCCCAAAGCTCCTATAATTCACCCCTCCACTTT. It is translated as CASKLAGTAQSSYNSPLHF.

This clonotype was detected ten times or more. This chain connects TRBV6-6 to TRBJ1-5, with 7 positions matching TRBD1. Germline assignment: CDR1 MNHNY and CDR2 SVGAGI (reference sequence). The CDR3 contains 13 residues. V was pared by 6 bases and J by 4 bases, with 3 bases of the junction left unmatched. The CDR3 is CASRTGQNQPQHF. The CDR3 DNA sequence: TGTGCCAGCAGAACGGGACAGAATCAGCCCCAGCATTTT.

The chain carries TRBV6-2 or TRBV6-3 and TRBJ2-7; D is possibly TRBD2 (5 bases). The germline V and J ends were trimmed by 6 bases and 9 bases, with 21 bases remaining between them. Germline V gives CDR1 MNHEY, CDR2 SVGEGT. CDR3 length equals 14 residues. The CDR3: CASSQGGRRGGQYF. The CDR3 DNA reads TGTGCCAGCAGCCAAGGAGGACGGCGTGGCGGGCAGTACTTC.

This chain links TRBV20-1 with TRBJ2-3, with 9 positions matching TRBD2. This CDR3 contains 14 residues. Germline V gene data show CDR1 as DFQATT and CDR2 as SNEGSKA (reference sequence). CDR3 DNA sequence: TGCAGCCCCGGGGTAGCGGGGGCCACAGATACGCAGTATTTT. This gives the protein CSPGVAGATDTQYF.

This clonotype was counted many times. The chain recombines TRBV4-2 with TRBJ2-5, with TRBD2 as a possible D gene (5 bases). This CDR3 spans 18 amino acids. Germline V CDR1 and CDR2: LGHNA, YNFKEQ. Trimming left V 0 bases short and J 4 bases short, with 21 bases between. CDR3 coding DNA: TGTGCCAGCAGCCAAGAGGGCCCCGGAGGTGGAGTCGGAGAGACCCAGTACTTC. It is translated as CASSQEGPGGGVGETQYF.

This clonotype was seen repeatedly, ten times or more. The chain carries TRBV7-9 and TRBJ2-2; TRBD2 aligns across 11 bases. The germline V gene encodes CDR1 SEHNR and CDR2 FQNEAQ (reference sequence). The CDR3 length is 16 residues. J gave up 6 bases and V 2 bases, and 5 bases lay outside the gene matches. The CDR3 region has the DNA TGTGCCAGCAGCTTAAGGCTAGCGGGAGGTCCCGGGGAGCTGTTTTTT. Amino acid sequence: CASSLRLAGGPGELFF. Combining the CDR3 with reference TRBV7-9 and TRBJ2-2 gives the whole variable domain DTGVSQNPRHKITKRGQNVTFRCDPISEHNRLYWYRQTLGQGPEFLTYFQNEAQLEKSRLLSDRFSAERPKGSFSTLEIQRTEQGDSAMYLCASSLRLAGGPGELFFGEGSRLTVL.

This clonotype appeared many times. The CDR3 spells CASSLAPETQYF. The CDR3 bases are TGTGCCAGCAGCTTAGCTCCGGAGACCCAGTACTTC. V is TRBV7-2 and J is TRBJ2-5; D gene ambiguous. From germline, CDR1 is SGHTA and CDR2 FQGNSA. The CDR3 consists of 12 residues. The ends were cut back, 0 bases at V and 5 bases at J, with 4 bases in the middle.

This clonotype was detected ten times or more. V gene TRBV7-2 combines with J gene TRBJ2-2; the D gene is possibly TRBD2 (6 bases). Trimming cost V 4 bases and J 6 bases, with 18 bases left between them. CDR3 length: 16 amino acids. Germline assignment: CDR1 SGHTA and CDR2 FQGNSA. CDR3 amino acids: CASSSTGTLNPGELFF. In nucleotides, the CDR3 is TGTGCCAGCAGCTCAACCGGGACTCTAAATCCCGGGGAGCTGTTTTTT.

This clonotype occurred a few times. The chain uses TRBV7-9 and TRBJ1-1; 7 bases line up with TRBD1. Germline V gene sequence: CDR1 SEHNR, CDR2 FQNEAQ (reference sequence). The CDR3 is made up of 17 amino acids. Germline trimming cut 6 bases from V and 3 bases from J; bases unmatched to any gene: 16. Written as DNA, the CDR3 is TGTGCCAGCAGACGGGAGGGGGCCCCTATTGAACACACTGAAGCTTTCTTT. It specifies CASRREGAPIEHTEAFF.

The rearrangement joins TRBV19 to TRBJ2-3, with TRBD2 matching over 13 bases. The CDR3 has 16 amino acids. The germline CDR1 and CDR2 sequences are LNHDA and SQIVND (reference sequence). With V trimmed by 5 bases and J by 6 bases, 8 bases remained unmatched. CDR3 nucleotide sequence: TGTGCCAGTAGTGGCACTAGCGGGGGGGCTGTGGATACGCAGTATTTT. Translating it yields CASSGTSGGAVDTQYF.

This clonotype was counted between two and nine times. V gene TRBV25-1 combines with J gene TRBJ2-5, with D perhaps matching TRBD1 (5 bases). V was clipped by 5 bases and J by 2 bases, with 12 bases between them. The CDR3 length is 14 residues. Germline-derived CDR1 and CDR2 are MGHDK and SYGVNS. The CDR3 loop reads CASSKDNWQETQYF. The CDR3 nucleotides are TGTGCCAGCAGTAAGGACAACTGGCAAGAGACCCAGTACTTC.